The sequence of this TCR beta chain was determined in a study of identical twins. General study points: Abundant beta clonotypes from cord blood bore fewer insertions; memory repertoires lacked this pattern.

The CDR3 sequence is 16 residues long. Germline V gene lookup returns CDR1 SEHNR and CDR2 FQNEAQ (reference sequence). Trimming pared 5 bases from V and 6 bases from J, leaving 20 bases between. A universal primer site was incorporated via template switching, and the cDNA contained unique molecular identifiers. TCRdb recomputed calls from the 5' RACE reads with MiXCR, one row per CDR3 protein. Of 200,000 to 250,000 distinct CDR3 sequences detected, 6.5% to 8% appear once; the ten largest clones hold more than 14%. This clonotype has a count of ten or more. The antigen remains unidentified. The same specimen was also included in a second study, on T cells expressing NK-cell markers. That paper notes: Among the experiments, several used an anti-gamma-delta TCR antibody to restrict sorting to alpha-beta TCR T cells.

The source is a woman under 30 in good health. J is TRBJ2-1 and V is TRBV7-9, with D unclear. Material: CD8+ T cells sorted from blood. The CDR3 loop is CASSPPPGSSINEQFF. The CDR3 DNA is TGTGCCAGCAGCCCTCCACCGGGTAGTTCGATCAATGAGCAGTTCTTC.